This T cell receptor beta chain came from a study of cytomegalovirus exposure and HLA in healthy donors. Study-wide findings and caveats: Accounts indicate the classifier identified cytomegalovirus status with strong specificity and sensitivity. Across donors, most TCRs were seen rarely, yet some public ones were widespread.

V dropped 3 bases and J dropped 6; count of bases not matched to a gene: 8. CDR3 length: 16 residues. The germline gives CDR1 SEHNR, CDR2 FQNEAQ (reference sequence). To note about this clone: The target antigen is unknown.

The study ran its PCR with 60 Vbeta and 13 Jbeta primers. Profiling relied on immunoSEQ multiplex PCR, and the TCRdb table lists in-frame clones only, not all of them. Altogether around 140,000 clones are present, approximately 77% being singletons, with the ten largest covering approximately 0.9%. The sample taken for sequencing was PBMCs. The V gene is TRBV7-9, the J gene TRBJ2-2, with 9 bases matching TRBD2. The clonotype comes from a woman aged 55-70 years in good health and CMV-seronegative. CDR3 sequence: CASSFYSAGGPGELFF. CDR3 coding DNA: TGTGCCAGCAGCTTCTACTCGGCGGGGGGGCCCGGGGAGCTGTTTTTT.